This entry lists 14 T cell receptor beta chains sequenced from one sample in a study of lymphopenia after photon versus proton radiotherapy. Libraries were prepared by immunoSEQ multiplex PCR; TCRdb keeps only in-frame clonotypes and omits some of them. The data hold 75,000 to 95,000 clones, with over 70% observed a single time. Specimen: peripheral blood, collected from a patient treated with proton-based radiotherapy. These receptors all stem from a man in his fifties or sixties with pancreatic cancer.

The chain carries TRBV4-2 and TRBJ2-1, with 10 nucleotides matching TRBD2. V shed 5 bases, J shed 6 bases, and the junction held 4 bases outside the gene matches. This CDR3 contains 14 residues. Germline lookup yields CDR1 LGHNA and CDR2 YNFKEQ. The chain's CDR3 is CASSTLAGVNEQFF. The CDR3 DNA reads TGTGCCAGCAGCACTCTAGCGGGGGTCAATGAGCAGTTCTTC.

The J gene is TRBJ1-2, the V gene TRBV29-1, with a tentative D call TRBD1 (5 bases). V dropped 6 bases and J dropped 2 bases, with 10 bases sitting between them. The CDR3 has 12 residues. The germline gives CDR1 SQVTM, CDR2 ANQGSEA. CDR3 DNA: TGCAGCGTGGGGGAGCACAACTATGGCTACACCTTC. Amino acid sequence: CSVGEHNYGYTF.

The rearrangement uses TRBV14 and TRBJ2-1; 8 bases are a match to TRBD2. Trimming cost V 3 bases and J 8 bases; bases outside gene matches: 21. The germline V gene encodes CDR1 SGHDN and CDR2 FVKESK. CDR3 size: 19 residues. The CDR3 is CASSHRGLTAGGRMYEQFF. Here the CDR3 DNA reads TGTGCCAGCAGCCACCGGGGTCTCACCGCGGGAGGCCGTATGTATGAGCAGTTCTTC.

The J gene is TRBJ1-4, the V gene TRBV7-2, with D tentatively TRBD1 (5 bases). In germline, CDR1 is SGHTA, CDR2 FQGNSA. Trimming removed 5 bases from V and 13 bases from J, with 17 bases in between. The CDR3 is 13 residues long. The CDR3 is CASSLRAADSLFF. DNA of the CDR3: TGTGCCAGCAGCCTCAGGGCGGCAGATTCACTGTTTTTT.

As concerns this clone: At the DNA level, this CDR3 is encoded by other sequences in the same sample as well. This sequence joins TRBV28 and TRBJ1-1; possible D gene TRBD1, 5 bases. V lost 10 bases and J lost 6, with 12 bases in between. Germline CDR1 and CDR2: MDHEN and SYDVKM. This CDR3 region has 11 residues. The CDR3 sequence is CATRGQPEAFF. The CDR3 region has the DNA TGTGCCACACGCGGACAACCTGAAGCTTTCTTT.

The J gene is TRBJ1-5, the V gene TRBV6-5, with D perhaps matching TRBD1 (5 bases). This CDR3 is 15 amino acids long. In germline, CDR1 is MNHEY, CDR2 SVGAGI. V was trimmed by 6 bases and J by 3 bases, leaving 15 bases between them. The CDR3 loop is CASSPVGDVNQPQHF. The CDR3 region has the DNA TGTGCCAGCAGCCCCGTGGGGGACGTCAATCAGCCCCAGCATTTT.

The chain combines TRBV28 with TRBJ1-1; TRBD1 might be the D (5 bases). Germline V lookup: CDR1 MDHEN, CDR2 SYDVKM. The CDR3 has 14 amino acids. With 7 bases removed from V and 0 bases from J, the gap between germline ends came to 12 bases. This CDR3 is CASIRGGVNTEAFF. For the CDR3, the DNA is TGTGCCAGCATTCGCGGGGGGGTGAACACTGAAGCTTTCTTT.

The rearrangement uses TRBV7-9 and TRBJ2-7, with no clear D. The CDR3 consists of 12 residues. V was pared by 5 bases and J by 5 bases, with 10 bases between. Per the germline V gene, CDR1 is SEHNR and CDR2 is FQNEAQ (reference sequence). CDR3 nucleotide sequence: TGTGCCAGCAGCAGAAATGTCCACGAGCAGTACTTC. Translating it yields CASSRNVHEQYF.

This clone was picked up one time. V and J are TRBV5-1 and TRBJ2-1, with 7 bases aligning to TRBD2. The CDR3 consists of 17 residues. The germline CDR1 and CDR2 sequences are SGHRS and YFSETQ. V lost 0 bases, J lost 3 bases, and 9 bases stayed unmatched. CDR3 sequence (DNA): TGCGCCAGCAGCTTGGATTTATTGGAGCGGGACTACAATGAGCAGTTCTTC. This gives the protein CASSLDLLERDYNEQFF.

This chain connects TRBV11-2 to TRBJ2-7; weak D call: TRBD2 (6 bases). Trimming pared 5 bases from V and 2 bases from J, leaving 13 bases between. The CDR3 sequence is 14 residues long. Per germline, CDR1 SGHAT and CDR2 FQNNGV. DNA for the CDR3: TGTGCCAGCAGCCTATCGGGACTCACCTACGAGCAGTACTTC. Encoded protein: CASSLSGLTYEQYF.

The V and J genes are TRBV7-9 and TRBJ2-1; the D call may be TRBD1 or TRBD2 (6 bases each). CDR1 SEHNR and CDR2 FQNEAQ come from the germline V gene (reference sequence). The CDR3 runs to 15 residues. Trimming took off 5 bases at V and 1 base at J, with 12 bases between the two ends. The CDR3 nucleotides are TGTGCCAGCAGCCATGGAGGGGGATCCTACAATGAGCAGTTCTTC. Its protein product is CASSHGGGSYNEQFF.

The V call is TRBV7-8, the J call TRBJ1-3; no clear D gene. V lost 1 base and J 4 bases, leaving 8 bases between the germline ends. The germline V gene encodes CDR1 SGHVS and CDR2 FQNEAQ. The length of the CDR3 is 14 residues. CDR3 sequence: CASSLDMAGNTIYF. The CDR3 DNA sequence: TGTGCCAGCAGCTTAGATATGGCAGGAAACACCATATATTTT.

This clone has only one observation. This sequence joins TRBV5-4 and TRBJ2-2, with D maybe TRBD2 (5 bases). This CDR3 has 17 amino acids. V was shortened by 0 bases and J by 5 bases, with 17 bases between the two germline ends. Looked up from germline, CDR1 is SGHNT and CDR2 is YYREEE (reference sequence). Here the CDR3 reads CASSLGSGTRRTGELFF. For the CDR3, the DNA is TGTGCCAGCAGCTTGGGATCTGGTACTAGACGGACCGGGGAGCTGTTTTTT.

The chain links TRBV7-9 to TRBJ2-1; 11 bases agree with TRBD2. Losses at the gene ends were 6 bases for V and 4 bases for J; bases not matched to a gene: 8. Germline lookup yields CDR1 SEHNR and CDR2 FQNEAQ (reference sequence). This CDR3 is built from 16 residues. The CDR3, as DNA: TGTGCCAGCAGGCCTCCGGGACTAGCGGCATACAATGAGCAGTTCTTC. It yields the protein CASRPPGLAAYNEQFF. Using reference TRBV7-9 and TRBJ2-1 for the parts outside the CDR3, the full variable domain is DTGVSQNPRHKITKRGQNVTFRCDPISEHNRLYWYRQTLGQGPEFLTYFQNEAQLEKSRLLSDRFSAERPKGSFSTLEIQRTEQGDSAMYLCASRPPGLAAYNEQFFGPGTRLTVL.